A single sample is the source of the 16 T cell receptor beta chains below, sequenced in a study of blood T cell repertoires in COVID-19. Sequenced by immunoSEQ multiplex PCR; TCRdb stores in-frame clones only, minus some. Seen here are about 120,000 clones, about 85% observed once, and the top ten hold around 27%. Sample: peripheral blood. The receptor source for this set is a woman older than 75 with acute or convalescent COVID-19.

The V and J genes are TRBV2 and TRBJ1-6; 7 nucleotides match TRBD1. CDR1 and CDR2 from the germline V gene are SNHLY and FYNNEI. This CDR3 has 12 amino acids. The V and J ends lost 9 bases and 6 bases, in that order; junction bases with no gene match: 2. CDR3 bases: TGTGCCAGTCGACAGGGTAATTCACCCCTCCACTTT. Translating gives CASRQGNSPLHF.

This chain connects TRBV5-1 to TRBJ2-2; 7 bases fit TRBD1. Germline-derived CDR1 and CDR2 are SGHRS and YFSETQ. Trimming cost V 4 bases and J 4 bases; bases outside gene matches: 10. The CDR3 length is 16 residues. This chain's CDR3 is CASSNSPGQFTGELFF. Written as DNA, the CDR3 is TGCGCCAGCAGCAACTCCCCGGGACAGTTCACCGGGGAGCTGTTTTTT. The variable domain in full, with the rest retrieved from reference TRBV5-1 and TRBJ2-2, is KAGVTQTPRYLIKTRGQQVTLSCSPISGHRSVSWYQQTPGQGLQFLFEYFSETQRNKGNFPGRFSGRQFSNSRSEMNVSTLELGDSALYLCASSNSPGQFTGELFFGEGSRLTVL.

This clone has only a few counts. This chain connects TRBV11-2 to TRBJ1-1; D is uncertain. Trimming removed 6 bases from V and 3 bases from J, with 17 bases in between. The CDR3 has 15 amino acids. From germline, CDR1 is SGHAT and CDR2 FQNNGV. CDR3 DNA sequence: TGTGCCAGCAGAAAGTTGAGGAACCCGGACACTGAAGCTTTCTTT. Translating it yields CASRKLRNPDTEAFF.

This clone turned up a few times. The chain joins TRBV4-2 to TRBJ1-5, with a tentative D call TRBD1 (6 bases). Between the trimmed V and J ends, which lost 1 base and 0 bases, there was a span of 13 bases. The CDR3 is 17 amino acids. CDR1 is LGHNA, CDR2 YNFKEQ, per germline. The CDR3 DNA reads as TGTGCCAGCAGCCAAGGGGGCACAGGGTATAGCAATCAGCCCCAGCATTTT. It translates to CASSQGGTGYSNQPQHF.

V and J are TRBV19 and TRBJ2-5; 10 positions match TRBD1. Trimming at V came to 5 bases and at J to 4 bases, leaving 4 bases not matched to a gene. Germline V gene lookup returns CDR1 LNHDA and CDR2 SQIVND (reference sequence). The CDR3 runs to 14 residues. Here the CDR3 reads CASSDRGLGETQYF. CDR3 coding DNA: TGTGCCAGTAGTGACAGGGGGCTCGGAGAGACCCAGTACTTC.

The chain joins TRBV6-5 to TRBJ1-5; D not resolved. V lost 0 bases and J lost 7, with 16 bases in between. The germline V gene encodes CDR1 MNHEY and CDR2 SVGAGI. The length of the CDR3 is 16 residues. In nucleotides, the CDR3 is TGTGCCAGCAGTTACTCGCCGGAGGCCCCGTTCCAGCCCCAGCATTTT. Translation gives CASSYSPEAPFQPQHF.

This clone appeared once. The chain uses TRBV28 and TRBJ2-3, with 9 nucleotides matching TRBD2. V was pared by 1 base and J by 1 base, with 0 bases of the junction left unmatched. This CDR3 has 15 residues. CDR1 is MDHEN, CDR2 SYDVKM, per germline. CDR3 sequence: CASSLLAGGTDTQYF. The CDR3 nucleotides read TGTGCCAGCAGTTTATTAGCGGGGGGCACAGATACGCAGTATTTT.

The genes are TRBV5-1 and TRBJ2-1, with TRBD2 matching 8 bases. CDR3 length equals 14 residues. Germline lookup yields CDR1 SGHRS and CDR2 YFSETQ. V lost 4 bases, J lost 8 bases, and 8 bases stayed unmatched. The CDR3 here is CASSVGRGGDEQFF. The CDR3 DNA reads as TGCGCCAGCAGCGTAGGCCGGGGGGGAGATGAGCAGTTCTTC.

This chain joins TRBV9 and TRBJ2-2, with TRBD1 as a possible D gene (6 bases). Trimming left V 0 bases short and J 2 bases short, with 8 bases between. The CDR3 is 15 amino acids. Germline CDR1 and CDR2: SGDLS and YYNGEE. The CDR3 reads CASSVEGTNTGELFF. The CDR3 nucleotides read TGTGCCAGCAGCGTAGAGGGGACAAACACCGGGGAGCTGTTTTTT.

CDR3 protein: CASSQNKKTQYF. CDR3 sequence (DNA): TGTGCCAGCAGTCAGAACAAGAAGACCCAGTACTTC. V and J are TRBV28 and TRBJ2-5; D is undetermined. CDR1 and CDR2 from the germline V gene are MDHEN and SYDVKM. The CDR3 is 12 amino acids. Trimming cost V 5 bases and J 6 bases, with 10 bases left between them.

The chain has TRBV27 and TRBJ1-2; the match to TRBD1 covers 9 bases. CDR1 and CDR2 (germline): MNHEY, SMNVEV (reference sequence). CDR3 length: 14 amino acids. With V trimmed by 6 bases and J by 2 bases, 4 bases remained unmatched. The DNA of the CDR3 is TGTGCCAGCAGACCGGGACAGGGCAACTATGGCTACACCTTC. As protein: CASRPGQGNYGYTF.

The sample holds a few counts of this clone. The V call is TRBV28, the J call TRBJ2-1; D unclear. CDR3 size: 13 residues. Germline V lookup: CDR1 MDHEN, CDR2 SYDVKM. V was trimmed by 9 bases and J by 9 bases, leaving 18 bases between them. CDR3 DNA sequence: TGTGCCAGTTTTGGGTCGCGGAACGGTGAGCAGTTCTTC. Residues: CASFGSRNGEQFF.

The chain uses TRBV2 and TRBJ1-6, with TRBD1 matching over 8 bases. The CDR3 contains 19 residues. Unmatched junction bases numbered 21, after V lost 6 bases and J lost 8 bases. Germline V gene sequence: CDR1 SNHLY, CDR2 FYNNEI. In nucleotides, the CDR3 is TGTGCCAGCAGCCGACCTGGACAGGGCCAGACCTTAACAGATTCACCCCTCCACTTT. Protein product: CASSRPGQGQTLTDSPLHF.

V is TRBV5-6 and J is TRBJ2-7; 7 bases align to TRBD1. The junction had 10 bases not matched to a gene; V was cut back by 0 bases and J by 7 bases. The germline gives CDR1 SGHDT, CDR2 YYEEEE. CDR3 length: 15 amino acids. The CDR3 DNA is TGTGCCAGCAGCTTGGCCAAGAGGGACAGCGAAGAGCAGTACTTC. It is translated as CASSLAKRDSEEQYF.

The CDR3 DNA reads TGTGCCAGCAGCTTGCAGGGGTCGTCGCACAGAAACACCATATATTTT. This encodes CASSLQGSSHRNTIYF. The chain has TRBV5-4 and TRBJ1-3, with D possibly TRBD1 on 6 matching bases. The V end lost 1 base, the J end lost 5 bases, and 16 bases lay between the germline ends. The CDR3 sequence is 16 residues long. CDR1 and CDR2 (germline): SGHNT, YYREEE (reference sequence).

The gene calls are TRBV2 and TRBJ1-3, with D possibly being TRBD1 (6 bases). Trimming removed 8 bases at V and 0 bases at J, with 14 bases between. The germline V gene has CDR1 SNHLY and CDR2 FYNNEI. CDR3 length: 15 residues. CDR3 region: CASGGGPGSGNTIYF. The CDR3 region has the DNA TGTGCCAGCGGGGGGGGGCCTGGCTCTGGAAACACCATATATTTT.